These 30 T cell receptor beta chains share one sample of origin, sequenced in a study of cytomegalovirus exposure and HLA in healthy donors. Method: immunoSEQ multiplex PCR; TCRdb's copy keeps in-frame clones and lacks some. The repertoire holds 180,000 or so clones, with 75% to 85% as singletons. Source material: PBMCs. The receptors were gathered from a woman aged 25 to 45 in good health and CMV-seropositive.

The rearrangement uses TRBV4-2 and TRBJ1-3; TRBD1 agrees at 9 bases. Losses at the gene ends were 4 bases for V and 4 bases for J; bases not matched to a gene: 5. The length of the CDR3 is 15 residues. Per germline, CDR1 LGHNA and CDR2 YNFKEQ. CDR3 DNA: TGTGCCAGCAGCCCCGGGACAGGGCTCGGAAACACCATATATTTT. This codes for CASSPGTGLGNTIYF.

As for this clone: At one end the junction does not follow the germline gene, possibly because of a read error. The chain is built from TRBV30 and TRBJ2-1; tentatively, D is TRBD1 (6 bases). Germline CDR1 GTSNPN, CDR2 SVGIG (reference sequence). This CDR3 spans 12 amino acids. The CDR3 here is CACSPTVGQGLF. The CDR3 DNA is TGTGCCTGTTCCCCCACGGTGGGACAAGGACTCTTC.

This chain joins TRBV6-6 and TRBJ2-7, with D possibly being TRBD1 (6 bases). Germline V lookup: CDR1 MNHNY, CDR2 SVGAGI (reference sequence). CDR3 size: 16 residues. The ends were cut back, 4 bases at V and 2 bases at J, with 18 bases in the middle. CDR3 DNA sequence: TGTGCCAGCAGTTCCCCCACTGGCAGGGGACCCTACGAGCAGTACTTC. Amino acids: CASSSPTGRGPYEQYF.

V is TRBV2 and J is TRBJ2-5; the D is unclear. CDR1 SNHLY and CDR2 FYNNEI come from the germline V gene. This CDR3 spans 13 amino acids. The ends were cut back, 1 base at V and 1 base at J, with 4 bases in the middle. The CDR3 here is CASSEGPQETQYF. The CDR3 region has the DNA TGTGCCAGCAGTGAAGGGCCCCAAGAGACCCAGTACTTC.

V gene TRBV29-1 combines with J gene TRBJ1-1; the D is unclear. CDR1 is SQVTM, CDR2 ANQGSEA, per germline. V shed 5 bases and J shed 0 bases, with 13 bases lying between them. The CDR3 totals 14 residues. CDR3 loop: CSVRRDSMNTEAFF. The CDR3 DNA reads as TGCAGCGTTCGGAGAGACTCCATGAACACTGAAGCTTTCTTT.

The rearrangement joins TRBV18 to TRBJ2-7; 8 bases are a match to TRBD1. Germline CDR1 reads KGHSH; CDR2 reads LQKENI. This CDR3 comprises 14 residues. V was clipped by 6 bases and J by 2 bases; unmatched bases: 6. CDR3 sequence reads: CASSQRQGTYEQYF. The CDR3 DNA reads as TGTGCCAGCTCCCAGAGACAGGGGACCTACGAGCAGTACTTC. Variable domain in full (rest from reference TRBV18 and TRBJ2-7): NAGVMQNPRHLVRRRGQEARLRCSPMKGHSHVYWYRQLPEEGLKFMVYLQKENIIDESGMPKERFSAEFPKEGPSILRIQQVVRGDSAAYFCASSQRQGTYEQYFGPGTRLTVT.

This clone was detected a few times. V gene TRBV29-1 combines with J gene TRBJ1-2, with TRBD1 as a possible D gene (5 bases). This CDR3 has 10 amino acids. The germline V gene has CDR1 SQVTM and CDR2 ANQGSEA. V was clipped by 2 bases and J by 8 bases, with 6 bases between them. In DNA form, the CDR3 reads TGCAGCGTTGAATGGGGCGGCTACACCTTC. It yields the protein CSVEWGGYTF. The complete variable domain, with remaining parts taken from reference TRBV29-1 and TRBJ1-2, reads SAVISQKPSRDICQRGTSLTIQCQVDSQVTMMFWYRQQPGQSLTLIATANQGSEATYESGFVIDKFPISRPNLTFSTLTVSNMSPEDSSIYLCSVEWGGYTFGSGTRLTVV.

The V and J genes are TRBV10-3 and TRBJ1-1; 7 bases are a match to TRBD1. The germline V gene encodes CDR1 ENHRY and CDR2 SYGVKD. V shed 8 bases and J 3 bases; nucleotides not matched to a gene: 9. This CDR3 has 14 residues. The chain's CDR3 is CAIRPGTEHTEAFF. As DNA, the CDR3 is TGTGCCATCCGGCCCGGGACAGAACACACTGAAGCTTTCTTT.

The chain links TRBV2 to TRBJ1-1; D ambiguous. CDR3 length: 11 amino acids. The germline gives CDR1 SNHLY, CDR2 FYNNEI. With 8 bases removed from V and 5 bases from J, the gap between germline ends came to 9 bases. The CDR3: CASLAGTEAFF. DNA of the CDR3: TGTGCCAGCCTAGCGGGAACTGAAGCTTTCTTT.

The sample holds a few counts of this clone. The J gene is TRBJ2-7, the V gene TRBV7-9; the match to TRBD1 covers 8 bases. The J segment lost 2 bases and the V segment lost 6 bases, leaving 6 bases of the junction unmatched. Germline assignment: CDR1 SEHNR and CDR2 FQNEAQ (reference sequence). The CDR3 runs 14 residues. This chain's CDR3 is CASSTGTGTYEQYF. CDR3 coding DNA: TGTGCCAGCAGTACCGGGACAGGCACCTACGAGCAGTACTTC.

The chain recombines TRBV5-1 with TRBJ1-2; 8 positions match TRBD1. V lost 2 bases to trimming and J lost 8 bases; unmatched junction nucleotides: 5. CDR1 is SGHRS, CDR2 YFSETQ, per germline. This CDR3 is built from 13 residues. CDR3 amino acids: CASSFGQGMGYTF. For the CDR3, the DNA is TGCGCCAGCAGCTTCGGACAGGGTATGGGCTACACCTTC.

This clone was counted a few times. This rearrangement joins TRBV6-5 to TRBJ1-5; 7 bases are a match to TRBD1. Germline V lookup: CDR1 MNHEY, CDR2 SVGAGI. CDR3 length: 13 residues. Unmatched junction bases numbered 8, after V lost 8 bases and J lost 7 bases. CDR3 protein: CASSDREDQPQHF. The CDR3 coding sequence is TGTGCCAGCTCTGACAGGGAAGACCAGCCCCAGCATTTT.

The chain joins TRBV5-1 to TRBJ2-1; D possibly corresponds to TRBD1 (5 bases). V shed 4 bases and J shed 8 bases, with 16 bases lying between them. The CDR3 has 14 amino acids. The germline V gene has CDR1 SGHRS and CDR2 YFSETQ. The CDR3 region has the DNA TGCGCCAGCAGCCTGACGGCTGGGGCGGATGAGCAGTTCTTC. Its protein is CASSLTAGADEQFF.

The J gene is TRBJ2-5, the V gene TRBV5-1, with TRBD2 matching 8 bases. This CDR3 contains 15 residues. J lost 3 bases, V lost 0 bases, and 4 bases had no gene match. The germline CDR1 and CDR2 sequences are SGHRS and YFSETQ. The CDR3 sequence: CASSLGSGKKETQYF. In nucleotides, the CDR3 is TGCGCCAGCAGCTTGGGTAGCGGGAAAAAAGAGACCCAGTACTTC.

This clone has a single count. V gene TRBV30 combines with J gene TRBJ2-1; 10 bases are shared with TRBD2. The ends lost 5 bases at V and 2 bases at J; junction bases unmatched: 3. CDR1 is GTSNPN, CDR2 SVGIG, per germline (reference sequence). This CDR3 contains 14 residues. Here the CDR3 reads CAWGAGGPYNEQFF. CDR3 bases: TGTGCCTGGGGAGCGGGAGGGCCCTACAATGAGCAGTTCTTC.

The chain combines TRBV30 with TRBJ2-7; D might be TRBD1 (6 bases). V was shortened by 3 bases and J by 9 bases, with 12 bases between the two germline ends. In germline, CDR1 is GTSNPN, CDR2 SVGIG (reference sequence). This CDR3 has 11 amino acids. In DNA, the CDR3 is TGTGCCTGGAGCGGACAGTTCATGCAGTACTTC. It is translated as CAWSGQFMQYF.

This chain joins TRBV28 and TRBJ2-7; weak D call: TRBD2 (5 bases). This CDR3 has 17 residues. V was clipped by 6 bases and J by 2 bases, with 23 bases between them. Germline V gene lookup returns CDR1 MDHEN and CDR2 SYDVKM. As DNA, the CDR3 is TGTGCCAGCAGCAGGCCCCTAGCCCTACAAGTTGCCTACGAGCAGTACTTC. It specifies CASSRPLALQVAYEQYF.

CDR3 sequence reads: CSASPGGSINEQFF. CDR3 bases: TGCAGCGCCTCACCCGGCGGGAGTATCAATGAGCAGTTCTTC. The V call is TRBV29-1, the J call TRBJ2-1, with 7 bases aligning to TRBD2. Losses at the gene ends were 7 bases for V and 6 bases for J; bases not matched to a gene: 12. The germline V gene has CDR1 SQVTM and CDR2 ANQGSEA. The CDR3 has 14 residues.

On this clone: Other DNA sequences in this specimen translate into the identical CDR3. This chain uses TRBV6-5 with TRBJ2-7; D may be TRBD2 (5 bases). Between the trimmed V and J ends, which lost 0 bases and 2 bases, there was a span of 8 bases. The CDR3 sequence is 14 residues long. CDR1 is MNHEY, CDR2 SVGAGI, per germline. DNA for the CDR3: TGTGCCAGCAGTTACTCCCGGACTGCCTACGAGCAGTACTTC. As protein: CASSYSRTAYEQYF.

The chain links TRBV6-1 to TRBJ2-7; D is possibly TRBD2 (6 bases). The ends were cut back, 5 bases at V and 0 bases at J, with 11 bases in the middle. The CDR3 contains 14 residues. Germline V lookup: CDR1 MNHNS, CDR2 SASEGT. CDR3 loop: CASSWDWSSYEQYF. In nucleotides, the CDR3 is TGTGCCAGCAGTTGGGACTGGAGCTCCTACGAGCAGTACTTC.

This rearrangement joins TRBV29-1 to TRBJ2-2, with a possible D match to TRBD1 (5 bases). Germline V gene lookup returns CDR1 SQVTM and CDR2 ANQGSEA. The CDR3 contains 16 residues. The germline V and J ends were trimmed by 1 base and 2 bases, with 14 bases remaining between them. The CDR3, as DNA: TGCAGCGTTGAAGGGACCCCAAGGGGCAACACCGGGGAGCTGTTTTTT. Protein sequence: CSVEGTPRGNTGELFF.

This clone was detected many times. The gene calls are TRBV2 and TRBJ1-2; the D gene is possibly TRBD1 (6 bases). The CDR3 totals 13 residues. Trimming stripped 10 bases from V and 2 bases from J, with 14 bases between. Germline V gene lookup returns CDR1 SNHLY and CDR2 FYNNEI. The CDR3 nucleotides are TGTGCCAACAAGGGGGAAATAAACTATGGCTACACCTTC. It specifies CANKGEINYGYTF.

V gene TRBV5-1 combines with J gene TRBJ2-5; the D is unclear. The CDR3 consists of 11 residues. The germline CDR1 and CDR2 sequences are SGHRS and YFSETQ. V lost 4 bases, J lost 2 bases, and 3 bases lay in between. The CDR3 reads CASSIQETQYF. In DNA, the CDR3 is TGCGCCAGCAGCATACAAGAGACCCAGTACTTC.

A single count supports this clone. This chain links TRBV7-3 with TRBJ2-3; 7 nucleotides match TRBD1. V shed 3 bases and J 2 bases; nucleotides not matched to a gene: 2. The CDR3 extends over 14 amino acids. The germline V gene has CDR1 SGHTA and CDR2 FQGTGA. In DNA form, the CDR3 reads TGTGCCAGCAGCTTCACAGGGGCCACAGATACGCAGTATTTT. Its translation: CASSFTGATDTQYF.

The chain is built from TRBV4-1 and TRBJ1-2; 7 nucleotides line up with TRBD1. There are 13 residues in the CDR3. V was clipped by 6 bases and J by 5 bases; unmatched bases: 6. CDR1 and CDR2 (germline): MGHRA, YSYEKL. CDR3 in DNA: TGCGCCAGCAGTGGACAGGCCCTATATGGCTACACCTTC. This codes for CASSGQALYGYTF.

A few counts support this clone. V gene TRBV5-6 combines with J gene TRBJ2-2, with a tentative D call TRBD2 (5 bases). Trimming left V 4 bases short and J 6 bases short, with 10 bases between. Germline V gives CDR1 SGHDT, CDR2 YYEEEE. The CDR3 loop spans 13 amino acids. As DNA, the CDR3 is TGTGCCAGCAGCCTACTAGGCCCCGGGGAGCTGTTTTTT. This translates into CASSLLGPGELFF.

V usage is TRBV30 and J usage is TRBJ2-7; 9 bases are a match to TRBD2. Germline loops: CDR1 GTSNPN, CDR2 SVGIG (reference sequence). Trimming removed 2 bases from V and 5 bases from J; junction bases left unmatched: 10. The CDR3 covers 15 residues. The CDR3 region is CAWSSALAGPNEQYF. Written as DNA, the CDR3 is TGTGCCTGGAGTAGCGCTCTAGCGGGACCCAACGAGCAGTACTTC.

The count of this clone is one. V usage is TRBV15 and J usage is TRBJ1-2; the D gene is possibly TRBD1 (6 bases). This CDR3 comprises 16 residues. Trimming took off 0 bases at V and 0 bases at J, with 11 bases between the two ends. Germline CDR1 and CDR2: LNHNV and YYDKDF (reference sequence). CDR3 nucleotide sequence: TGTGCCACCAGCAGAGATCCCGACAGGACTAACTATGGCTACACCTTC. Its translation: CATSRDPDRTNYGYTF.

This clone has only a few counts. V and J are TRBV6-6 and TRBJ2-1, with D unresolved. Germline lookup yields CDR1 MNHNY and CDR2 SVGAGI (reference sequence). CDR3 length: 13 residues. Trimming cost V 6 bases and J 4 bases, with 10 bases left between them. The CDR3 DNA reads TGTGCCAGCAGCCACCAAACTTACAATGAGCAGTTCTTC. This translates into CASSHQTYNEQFF.

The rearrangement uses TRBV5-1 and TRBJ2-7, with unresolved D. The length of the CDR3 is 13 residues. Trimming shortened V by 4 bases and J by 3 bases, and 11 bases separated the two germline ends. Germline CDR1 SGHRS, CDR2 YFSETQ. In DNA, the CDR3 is TGCGCCAGCAGCACAAGCGCGAACTACGAGCAGTACTTC. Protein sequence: CASSTSANYEQYF.